The following is a T cell receptor beta chain sequence with its context. The data are from a study of blood T cell repertoires in COVID-19. CDR3 length: 15 amino acids. V was cut by 3 bases and J by 6 bases, with 14 bases left in between. Germline lookup yields CDR1 SEHNR and CDR2 FQNEAQ (reference sequence). Profiling relied on immunoSEQ multiplex PCR, and the TCRdb table lists in-frame clones only, not all of them. The sample records roughly 300,000 clones, approximately 91% being singletons. This chain joins TRBV7-9 and TRBJ2-2; D unclear. This receptor was taken from a woman aged 40 to 49 with acute COVID-19. Material: PBMCs or T cells enriched from blood (not recorded which). The CDR3 reads CASSLMGQVAGELFF. CDR3 in DNA: TGTGCCAGCAGCTTGATGGGTCAGGTAGCCGGGGAGCTGTTTTTT.